These 8 T cell receptor beta chains share one sample of origin, sequenced in a study of shared T cell receptors in the human thymus. The protocol was immunoSEQ multiplex PCR, while the TCRdb copy is restricted to in-frame clones and leaves out a portion. Of 540,000 or so clones listed, 75% to 85% are singletons. The same data also contributed to another study, on human thymus T cells.

Material for sequencing was thymocytes. The receptors derive from a boy under three years old with a congenital heart defect.

The chain combines TRBV4-1 with TRBJ2-1; 8 bases match TRBD2. Per the germline V gene, CDR1 is MGHRA and CDR2 is YSYEKL. The CDR3 extends over 16 amino acids. Trimming removed 1 base from V and 2 bases from J; junction bases left unmatched: 4. CDR3 amino acids: CASSQVSGGTYNEQFF. In DNA, the CDR3 is TGCGCCAGCAGCCAAGTGAGCGGGGGTACCTACAATGAGCAGTTCTTC.

The V gene is TRBV30, the J gene TRBJ1-1; TRBD1 might be the D (5 bases). Looked up from germline, CDR1 is GTSNPN and CDR2 is SVGIG (reference sequence). Between the trimmed V and J ends, which lost 0 bases and 3 bases, there was a span of 8 bases. CDR3 length: 13 residues. The DNA for the CDR3 is TGTGCCTGGAGTGTAAAAGGGGACACTGAAGCTTTCTTT. This gives the protein CAWSVKGDTEAFF.

The chain carries TRBV4-3 and TRBJ2-1; TRBD2 aligns across 9 bases. Trimming at V came to 3 bases and at J to 6 bases, leaving 3 bases not matched to a gene. Germline values: CDR1 LGHNA, CDR2 YSLEER. The CDR3 contains 14 residues. The CDR3 here is CASSHGLALNEQFF. CDR3 bases: TGCGCCAGCAGCCACGGACTAGCGCTCAATGAGCAGTTCTTC.

The gene calls are TRBV7-2 and TRBJ1-1; 10 bases agree with TRBD1. The CDR3 covers 16 residues. V was pared by 5 bases and J by 3 bases, with 9 bases of the junction left unmatched. Per the germline V gene, CDR1 is SGHTA and CDR2 is FQGNSA. Here the CDR3 reads CASSPRDRGRDTEAFF. The DNA of the CDR3 is TGTGCCAGCAGCCCCCGGGACAGGGGTAGGGACACTGAAGCTTTCTTT.

The J gene is TRBJ2-7, the V gene TRBV18; the match to TRBD2 covers 9 bases. Per the germline V gene, CDR1 is KGHSH and CDR2 is LQKENI. The V and J ends lost 3 bases and 1 base, in that order; junction bases with no gene match: 13. The CDR3 runs 18 residues. For the CDR3, the DNA is TGTGCCAGCTCACCCGGGGGTCCAGTAGCGGGAGAATCCTACGAGCAGTACTTC. It translates to CASSPGGPVAGESYEQYF.

This rearrangement joins TRBV2 to TRBJ2-1; TRBD2 matches at 9 bases. Trimming cost V 6 bases and J 5 bases; bases outside gene matches: 5. This CDR3 is 14 amino acids long. Germline V gene sequence: CDR1 SNHLY, CDR2 FYNNEI. The CDR3 bases are TGTGCCAGCAGCGGGCGGGAGGGCCACAATGAGCAGTTCTTC. It specifies CASSGREGHNEQFF.

V gene TRBV6-4 combines with J gene TRBJ2-7, with TRBD1 as a possible D gene (6 bases). There are 15 residues in the CDR3. CDR1 and CDR2 from the germline V gene are MRHNA and SNTAGT. V lost 1 base, J lost 2 bases, and 12 bases lay in between. The CDR3 spells CASSDCSDRPYEQYF. CDR3 in DNA: TGTGCCAGCAGTGACTGTTCAGACAGGCCCTACGAGCAGTACTTC.

V gene TRBV7-9 combines with J gene TRBJ2-7; tentative D call: TRBD2 (5 bases). The ends were cut back, 7 bases at V and 6 bases at J, with 19 bases in the middle. The CDR3 consists of 14 residues. The germline CDR1 and CDR2 sequences are SEHNR and FQNEAQ (reference sequence). The DNA for the CDR3 is TGTGCCAGCAACGCAGAGGGCGGGTTGAGCGAGCAGTACTTC. Amino acid sequence: CASNAEGGLSEQYF.